The 20 T cell receptor beta chains presented below share a single source sample, sequenced in a study of CD8+CD57+ T cells in acquired aplastic anemia. According to the study, genomic DNA was the template for TCR beta VDJ and CDR3 profiling. One entry per CDR3 protein, called by TCRdb with MiXCR from the reads. The sample includes over 35,000 distinct CDR3 sequences, 65% to 70% of them seen just once. Sequenced input: sorted CD4+, CD8+, or CD8+CD57+ T cells (not recorded which) from PBMCs. The receptors stem from a human donor in good health, serving as a control.

V is TRBV11-1 and J is TRBJ2-1, with TRBD2 matching 7 bases. Germline V gene data show CDR1 as SGHAT and CDR2 as FQDESV (reference sequence). Trimming removed 5 bases from V and 7 bases from J; junction bases left unmatched: 8. The CDR3 runs 14 residues. The CDR3, as DNA: TGTGCCAGCAGCGACCCGTCGCGGGAGAATGAGCAGTTCTTC. As protein: CASSDPSRENEQFF. The entire variable domain, with the rest obtained from reference TRBV11-1 and TRBJ2-1, is as follows: EAEVAQSPRYKITEKSQAVAFWCDPISGHATLYWYRQILGQGPELLVQFQDESVVDDSQLPKDRFSAERLKGVDSTLKIQPAELGDSAMYLCASSDPSRENEQFFGPGTRLTVL.

V usage is TRBV5-5 and J usage is TRBJ2-7; 10 positions match TRBD1. V gave up 4 bases and J gave up 4 bases; unmatched junction bases: 8. Germline V gene data show CDR1 as SGHKS and CDR2 as YYEKEE (reference sequence). The CDR3 has 15 residues. The DNA of the CDR3 is TGTGCCAGCAGCCACGGGACAGGGGTAGGATACGAGCAGTACTTC. It is translated as CASSHGTGVGYEQYF.

The chain is built from TRBV2 and TRBJ1-5, with no clear D. The CDR3 extends over 13 amino acids. Germline CDR1 SNHLY, CDR2 FYNNEI. Between the trimmed V and J ends, which lost 9 bases and 2 bases, there was a span of 11 bases. In nucleotides, the CDR3 is TGTGCCAGTGAAAATGGGGGCAATCAGCCCCAGCATTTT. Translating gives CASENGGNQPQHF.

At least ten counts were recorded for this clonotype. This rearrangement joins TRBV27 to TRBJ1-1; D perhaps matches TRBD1 (5 bases). There are 14 residues in the CDR3. Trimming left V 2 bases short and J 7 bases short, with 14 bases between. Germline lookup yields CDR1 MNHEY and CDR2 SMNVEV (reference sequence). CDR3 amino acids: CASSLQGAQSEAFF. DNA of the CDR3: TGTGCCAGCAGTTTACAGGGCGCGCAGAGTGAAGCTTTCTTT.

This clonotype was observed at least ten times. This chain connects TRBV20-1 to TRBJ2-7; 8 bases agree with TRBD1. Germline loops: CDR1 DFQATT, CDR2 SNEGSKA (reference sequence). The V gene end was trimmed by 3 bases and the J gene end by 0 bases; junction bases not matched to a gene: 13. The CDR3 loop spans 17 amino acids. The CDR3 reads CSASGQGASQGSYEQYF. The CDR3 nucleotides read TGCAGTGCTAGTGGGCAGGGGGCGTCTCAGGGCTCCTACGAGCAGTACTTC.

CDR3 loop: CAISRGDGGAGNEQFF. In DNA form, the CDR3 reads TGTGCCATCAGTAGAGGGGACGGGGGGGCAGGCAATGAGCAGTTCTTC. The chain combines TRBV10-3 with TRBJ2-1, with TRBD2 matching 8 bases. V shed 5 bases and J 6 bases; nucleotides not matched to a gene: 12. The CDR3 totals 16 residues. The V gene's germline CDR1 is ENHRY and CDR2 SYGVKD.

The chain employs TRBV19 and TRBJ1-5; D unclear. The V and J ends lost 5 bases and 11 bases respectively, with 16 bases between them. CDR3 length equals 13 residues. Germline CDR1 reads LNHDA; CDR2 reads SQIVND (reference sequence). This CDR3 reads CASSPGFVRAQHF. The CDR3 DNA reads TGTGCCAGTAGTCCAGGTTTCGTTCGGGCCCAGCATTTT.

The chain employs TRBV2 and TRBJ1-2; D unclear. The CDR3 consists of 12 residues. Germline assignment: CDR1 SNHLY and CDR2 FYNNEI. V was cut by 8 bases and J by 7 bases, with 14 bases left in between. CDR3 amino acids: CASGHRGFGYTF. CDR3 bases: TGTGCCAGCGGGCACAGAGGATTTGGCTACACCTTC.

This clonotype was seen many times. This chain links TRBV7-2 with TRBJ2-7; 7 positions agree with TRBD1. This CDR3 is 15 amino acids long. With V trimmed by 5 bases and J by 3 bases, 10 bases remained unmatched. Germline values: CDR1 SGHTA, CDR2 FQGNSA. CDR3 DNA sequence: TGTGCCAGCAGCCCAAGTGTGACAGGGAGCTACGAGCAGTACTTC. Translation: CASSPSVTGSYEQYF.

The chain joins TRBV7-8 to TRBJ2-3, with 7 bases that match TRBD2. The V gene's germline CDR1 is SGHVS and CDR2 FQNEAQ. J gave up 1 base and V 0 bases, and 1 base lay outside the gene matches. This CDR3 spans 15 amino acids. CDR3 protein: CASSLAGLGTDTQYF. The CDR3 nucleotides read TGTGCCAGCAGCTTAGCTGGACTAGGCACAGATACGCAGTATTTT.

This clonotype was found a few times. V usage is TRBV15 and J usage is TRBJ2-3; 11 bases are a match to TRBD2. CDR3 length equals 17 residues. V shed 5 bases and J 0 bases; nucleotides not matched to a gene: 7. Germline V gene sequence: CDR1 LNHNV, CDR2 YYDKDF (reference sequence). CDR3 nucleotide sequence: TGTGCCACCAGCGATAGCGGGGGGGCTTCCAGCACAGATACGCAGTATTTT. Translation: CATSDSGGASSTDTQYF.

Comment on this clonotype: The conserved phenylalanine or tryptophan is not found at the CDR3 terminus, so this likely reflects a read error. The chain is built from TRBV5-4 and TRBJ2-1; 11 bases are shared with TRBD1. CDR1 and CDR2 from the germline V gene are SGHNT and YYREEE (reference sequence). V was clipped by 3 bases and J by 4 bases; unmatched bases: 3. CDR3 size: 15 residues. The CDR3 bases are TGTGCCAGCAGCTCCGGGACAGGGGGGTACAATGAGCAGTTCCTC. As protein: CASSSGTGGYNEQFL.

J is TRBJ2-7 and V is TRBV2; 13 bases agree with TRBD2. The J segment lost 0 bases and the V segment lost 9 bases, leaving 5 bases of the junction unmatched. The CDR3 extends over 15 amino acids. The germline CDR1 and CDR2 sequences are SNHLY and FYNNEI. The CDR3 protein is CASGTSGKLSYEQYF. The DNA of the CDR3 is TGTGCCAGTGGGACTAGCGGGAAACTCTCCTACGAGCAGTACTTC.

This clonotype was counted once. The junction and the germline gene differ at one end; a read error may be behind it. The chain combines TRBV19 with TRBJ1-4; 12 bases are a match to TRBD1. Germline CDR1 is LNHDA and CDR2 is SQIVND (reference sequence). This CDR3 contains 20 residues. CDR3 amino acids: CASSMEPSCGTGGAGERLFF. In nucleotides, the CDR3 is TGTGCCAGTAGTATGGAGCCTTCCTGTGGGACAGGGGGCGCTGGTGAAAGACTGTTTTTT. The full variable domain, with the rest looked up from reference TRBV19 and TRBJ1-4, is DGGITQSPKYLFRKEGQNVTLSCEQNLNHDAMYWYRQDPGQGLRLIYYSQIVNDFQKGDIAEGYSVSREKKESFPLTVTSAQKNPTAFYLCASSMEPSCGTGGAGERLFFGSGTQLSVL.

This clonotype occurred many times. The rearrangement joins TRBV19 to TRBJ2-1, with 9 positions matching TRBD1. The CDR3 covers 14 residues. V was clipped by 7 bases and J by 4 bases; unmatched bases: 5. Per the germline V gene, CDR1 is LNHDA and CDR2 is SQIVND (reference sequence). CDR3 loop: CASTPTGGYNEQFF. Written as DNA, the CDR3 is TGTGCCAGTACCCCGACAGGGGGATACAATGAGCAGTTCTTC.

The chain combines TRBV4-3 with TRBJ2-1; 9 bases align to TRBD1. The CDR3 loop spans 15 amino acids. The V segment lost 1 base and the J segment 6 bases; nucleotides outside the gene matches: 4. Germline assignment: CDR1 LGHNA and CDR2 YSLEER. Written as DNA, the CDR3 is TGCGCCAGCAGCCAAGTGGGACAGGGCTGCAATGAGCAGTTCTTC. Amino acid sequence: CASSQVGQGCNEQFF.

This chain uses TRBV25-1 with TRBJ2-1; tentatively, D is TRBD2 (6 bases). Per germline, CDR1 MGHDK and CDR2 SYGVNS. The CDR3 contains 16 residues. With 1 base removed from V and 1 base from J, the gap between germline ends came to 11 bases. The CDR3 region is CASSESPGASYNEQFF. In DNA form, the CDR3 reads TGTGCCAGCAGTGAATCCCCGGGAGCTTCCTACAATGAGCAGTTCTTC. Full variable domain (outside the CDR3, taken from reference TRBV25-1 and TRBJ2-1): EADIYQTPRYLVIGTGKKITLECSQTMGHDKMYWYQQDPGMELHLIHYSYGVNSTEKGDLSSESTVSRIRTEHFPLTLESARPSHTSQYLCASSESPGASYNEQFFGPGTRLTVL.

This clonotype showed up just once. The chain has TRBV10-3 and TRBJ1-4, with TRBD1 matching over 7 bases. The CDR3 loop spans 12 amino acids. The germline gives CDR1 ENHRY, CDR2 SYGVKD. V lost 8 bases, J lost 7 bases, and 4 bases stayed unmatched. CDR3 DNA: TGTGCCATCCAGGGGGAGGGTGAAAAACTGTTTTTT. Translated: CAIQGEGEKLFF.

The gene calls are TRBV2 and TRBJ1-2; D might be TRBD1 (5 bases). This CDR3 has 13 residues. Germline CDR1 reads SNHLY; CDR2 reads FYNNEI. Trimming removed 3 bases from V and 6 bases from J, with 11 bases in between. The CDR3 DNA reads as TGTGCCAGCAGTGAGGAGGGGAAAAATGGCTACACCTTC. Translated: CASSEEGKNGYTF.

This sequence joins TRBV10-2 and TRBJ2-7; the D gene is possibly TRBD1 (5 bases). Trimming left V 7 bases short and J 3 bases short, with 10 bases between. The germline CDR1 and CDR2 sequences are WSHSY and SAAADI. This CDR3 region has 12 residues. CDR3 sequence (DNA): TGCGCCAGCATGCAGGGTGGCTACGAGCAGTACTTC. Its translation is CASMQGGYEQYF.